The 9 T cell receptor beta chains presented below share a single source sample, sequenced in a study of T cells in Graves' hyperthyroidism and ophthalmopathy. There were TCR beta CDR3 regions amplified from RNA transcripts. TCR CDR3 underwent first-round RT-PCR with the HTBI primer set. From the multiplex PCR reads, TCRdb called clonotypes with MiXCR, one entry per CDR3 protein. The sample records 600,000 to 650,000 distinct CDR3 sequences, about 17% being singletons. Specimen: blood. These receptors were obtained from a woman in her twenties or thirties with Graves' hyperthyroidism.

The gene calls are TRBV7-2 and TRBJ2-3; the match to TRBD2 covers 9 bases. The CDR3 length is 14 residues. Germline lookup yields CDR1 SGHTA and CDR2 FQGNSA. V shed 4 bases and J 5 bases; nucleotides not matched to a gene: 4. The CDR3 region is CASSSPTSGDTQYF. In nucleotides, the CDR3 is TGTGCCAGCAGCTCCCCGACTAGCGGAGATACGCAGTATTTT.

This chain uses TRBV15 with TRBJ2-3; 7 bases agree with TRBD1. The CDR3 sequence is 18 residues long. CDR1 is LNHNV and CDR2 is YYDKDF in the germline V gene (reference sequence). The V and J ends lost 3 bases and 0 bases, in that order; junction bases with no gene match: 12. The chain's CDR3 is CATSSDNPRQGSTDTQYF. As DNA, the CDR3 is TGTGCCACCAGCAGTGACAACCCACGACAGGGTAGCACAGATACGCAGTATTTT. The full variable domain, with the rest looked up from reference TRBV15 and TRBJ2-3, is DAMVIQNPRYQVTQFGKPVTLSCSQTLNHNVMYWYQQKSSQAPKLLFHYYDKDFNNEADTPDNFQSRRPNTSFCFLDIRSPGLGDTAMYLCATSSDNPRQGSTDTQYFGPGTRLTVL.

There are many counts of this clonotype. This chain links TRBV11-2 with TRBJ2-7, with 9 bases matching TRBD1. Looked up from germline, CDR1 is SGHAT and CDR2 is FQNNGV. V lost 2 bases to trimming and J lost 6 bases; unmatched junction nucleotides: 8. The CDR3 has 15 amino acids. Here the CDR3 DNA reads TGTGCCAGCAGCTTACTAGGGGGACAGGGAGGCGAGCAGTACTTC. Its translation is CASSLLGGQGGEQYF. Supplemented by reference TRBV11-2 and TRBJ2-7, the full variable domain reads EAGVAQSPRYKIIEKRQSVAFWCNPISGHATLYWYQQILGQGPKLLIQFQNNGVVDDSQLPKDRFSAERLKGVDSTLKIQPAKLEDSAVYLCASSLLGGQGGEQYFGPGTRLTVT.

Ten or more counts support this clonotype. The V call is TRBV28, the J call TRBJ2-1; unclear D gene. The CDR3 totals 14 residues. Germline CDR1 is MDHEN and CDR2 is SYDVKM. Trimming stripped 6 bases from V and 5 bases from J, with 14 bases between. The DNA of the CDR3 is TGTGCCAGCAGCCCTCCCGGATCCAACAATGAGCAGTTCTTC. Its protein is CASSPPGSNNEQFF.

This clonotype was seen many times. The rearrangement uses TRBV20-1 and TRBJ2-1, with 7 bases identical to TRBD1. Germline trimming cut 5 bases from V and 6 bases from J; bases unmatched to any gene: 10. Germline V lookup: CDR1 DFQATT, CDR2 SNEGSKA (reference sequence). The CDR3 is made up of 14 amino acids. The CDR3 DNA reads TGCAGTGCTGGTACAGGGGTACTCCTCAATGAGCAGTTCTTC. Its translation: CSAGTGVLLNEQFF.

At least ten counts were recorded for this clonotype. V gene TRBV27 combines with J gene TRBJ2-3, with 7 bases aligning to TRBD2. CDR1 MNHEY and CDR2 SMNVEV come from the germline V gene (reference sequence). The CDR3 has 15 amino acids. V lost 6 bases, J lost 2 bases, and 8 bases stayed unmatched. The CDR3: CASSPLAASTDTQYF. CDR3 coding DNA: TGTGCCAGCAGCCCGCTAGCGGCCTCCACAGATACGCAGTATTTT.

Only a few counts were recorded for this clonotype. V is TRBV28 and J is TRBJ2-4, with D possibly being TRBD1 (6 bases). Trimming stripped 5 bases from V and 1 base from J, with 15 bases between. Germline V CDR1 and CDR2: MDHEN, SYDVKM. CDR3 length equals 16 residues. CDR3 nucleotides: TGTGCCAGCAGTAGTCCAGGGGAAGGTGCCAAAAACATTCAGTACTTC. Translating it yields CASSSPGEGAKNIQYF. Filled out from reference TRBV28 and TRBJ2-4, the complete variable domain reads DVKVTQSSRYLVKRTGEKVFLECVQDMDHENMFWYRQDPGLGLRLIYFSYDVKMKEKGDIPEGYSVSREKKERFSLILESASTNQTSMYLCASSSPGEGAKNIQYFGAGTRLSVL.

Regarding this clonotype: Given a much more abundant clone one base away, this may be a read error. The conserved phenylalanine or tryptophan is not found at the CDR3 terminus, so this likely reflects a read error. V usage is TRBV20-1 and J usage is TRBJ1-1; 9 nucleotides match TRBD1. CDR1 is DFQATT and CDR2 is SNEGSKA in the germline V gene (reference sequence). The CDR3 has 13 residues. Losses at the gene ends were 6 bases for V and 0 bases for J; bases not matched to a gene: 2. In DNA form, the CDR3 reads TGCAGTGCAAGACAGGGGGTGAACACTGAAGCTTTCCTT. Translated: CSARQGVNTEAFL.

The CDR3 DNA follows: TGTGCCAGCAGCTTGGCCTTGGTGAGAACTGAAGCTTTCTTT. This encodes CASSLALVRTEAFF. The chain combines TRBV13 with TRBJ1-1; no definite D call. Looked up from germline, CDR1 is PRHDT and CDR2 is FYEKMQ (reference sequence). Trimming left V 3 bases short and J 5 bases short, with 13 bases between. The CDR3 length is 14 residues.